This T cell receptor beta chain was identified during a study of PD-1 blockade in classical Hodgkin lymphoma. Findings and limits, study-wide: Those achieving complete response showed baseline diversity like newly diagnosed patients. In CD4+ cells, TCR diversity went up significantly by C4D1, but in CD8+ cells it did not.

Patients all relapsed after autologous stem cell transplantation, and there was variation in brentuximab vedotin exposure. From germline, CDR1 is MDHEN and CDR2 SYDVKM. The CDR3 totals 15 residues. V was cut by 6 bases and J by 4 bases, with 16 bases left in between. Data came from immunoSEQ multiplex PCR; TCRdb stores just in-frame clones and leaves some out. Of about 93,000 clones listed, 80% to 95% are singletons. As concerns this clone: Antigen: not known.

This sequence originates from a human donor with classical Hodgkin lymphoma. The specimen comprised peripheral blood mononuclear cells (PBMCs), sampled before the second cycle of nivolumab. The chain employs TRBV28 and TRBJ1-5; D call uncertain. CDR3 sequence reads: CASSLKLARNQPQHF. Here the CDR3 DNA reads TGTGCCAGCAGCCTCAAACTCGCACGGAATCAGCCCCAGCATTTT.